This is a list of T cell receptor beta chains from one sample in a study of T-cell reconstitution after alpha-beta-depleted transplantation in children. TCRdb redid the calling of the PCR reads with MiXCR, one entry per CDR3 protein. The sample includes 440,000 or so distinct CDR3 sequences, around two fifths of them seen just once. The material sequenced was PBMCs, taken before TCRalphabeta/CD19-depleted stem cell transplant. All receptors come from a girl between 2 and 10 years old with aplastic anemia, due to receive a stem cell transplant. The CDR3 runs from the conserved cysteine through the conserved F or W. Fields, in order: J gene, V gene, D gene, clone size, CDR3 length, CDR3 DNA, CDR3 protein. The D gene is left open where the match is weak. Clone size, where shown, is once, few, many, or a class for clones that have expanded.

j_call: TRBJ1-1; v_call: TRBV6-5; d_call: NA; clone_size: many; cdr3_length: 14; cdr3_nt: TGTGCCAGCAGTCTACCCGGGCAGCTCCCTGAAGCTTTCTTT; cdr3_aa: CASSLPGQLPEAFF
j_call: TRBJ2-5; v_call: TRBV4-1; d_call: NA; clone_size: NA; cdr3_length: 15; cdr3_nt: TGCGCCAGCAGCCAAGGAGGGCGGGATACGGAGACCCAGTACTTC; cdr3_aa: CASSQGGRDTETQYF
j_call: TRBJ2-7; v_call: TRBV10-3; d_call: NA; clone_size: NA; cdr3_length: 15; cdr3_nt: TGTGCCATCAGGGGGACTTCCGATGGGGTCCTCGAGCAGTACTTC; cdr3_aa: CAIRGTSDGVLEQYF
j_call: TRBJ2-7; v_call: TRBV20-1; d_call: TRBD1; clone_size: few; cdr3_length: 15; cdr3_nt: TGCAGTGCTAGACCTCCGGGACAGCTTTCCTACGAGCAGTACTTC; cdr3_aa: CSARPPGQLSYEQYF
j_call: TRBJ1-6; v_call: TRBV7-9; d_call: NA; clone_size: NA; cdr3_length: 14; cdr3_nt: TGTGCCAGCAGCTTTTTGGCGGCTGATTCACCCCTCCACTTT; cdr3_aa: CASSFLAADSPLHF
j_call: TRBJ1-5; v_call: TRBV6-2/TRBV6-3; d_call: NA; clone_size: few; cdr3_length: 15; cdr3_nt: TGTGCCAGCAGTCAGCAGGGGCTGTCCGGTCAGCCCCAGCATTTT; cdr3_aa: CASSQQGLSGQPQHF
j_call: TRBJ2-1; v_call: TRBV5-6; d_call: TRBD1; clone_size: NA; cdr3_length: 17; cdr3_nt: TGTGCCAGCAGCACTATCACCGGGACAGGGGCCTACAATGAGCAGTTCTTC; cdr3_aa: CASSTITGTGAYNEQFF
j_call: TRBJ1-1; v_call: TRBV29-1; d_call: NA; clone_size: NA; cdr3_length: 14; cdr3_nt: TGCAGCGTTGCGAGGGACATCGGGAACACTGAAGCTTTCTTT; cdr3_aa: CSVARDIGNTEAFF
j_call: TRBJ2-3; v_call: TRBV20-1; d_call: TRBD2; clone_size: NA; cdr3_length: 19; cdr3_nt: TGCAGTGCTAGAGACCTGGACCGGACTAGCGGGAGAGGTGCAGATACGCAGTATTTT; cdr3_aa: CSARDLDRTSGRGADTQYF
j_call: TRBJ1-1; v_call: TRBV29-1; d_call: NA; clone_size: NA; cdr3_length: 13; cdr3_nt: TGCAGCGTTGAAGATTCGGAGGGGACTGAAGCTTTCTTT; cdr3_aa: CSVEDSEGTEAFF
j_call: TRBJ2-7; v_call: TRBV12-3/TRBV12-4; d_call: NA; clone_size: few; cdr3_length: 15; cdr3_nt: TGTGCCAGCAGTTACGGGGCCCAGGCGTCCTACGAGCAGTACTTC; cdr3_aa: CASSYGAQASYEQYF
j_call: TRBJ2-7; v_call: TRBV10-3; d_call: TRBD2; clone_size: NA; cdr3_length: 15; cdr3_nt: TGTGCCATCAGTGCCTCTAGCGGGAGTCCCTACGAGCAGTACTTC; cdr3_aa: CAISASSGSPYEQYF
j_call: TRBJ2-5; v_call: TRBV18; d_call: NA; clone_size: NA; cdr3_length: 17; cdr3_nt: TGTGCCAGCTCACCACAACCCCAGCTGATCCGGCAAGAGACCCAGTACTTC; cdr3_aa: CASSPQPQLIRQETQYF
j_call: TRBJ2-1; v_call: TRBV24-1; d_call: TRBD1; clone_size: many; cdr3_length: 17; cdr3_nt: TGTGCCACCAGTGATGCCCTTCGGGACAGGGCGTACAATGAGCAGTTCTTC; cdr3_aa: CATSDALRDRAYNEQFF
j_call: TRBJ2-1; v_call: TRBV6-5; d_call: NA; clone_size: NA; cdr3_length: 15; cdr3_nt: TGTGCCAGCAGTTACTCGGAACGTTCCTACAATGAGCAGTTCTTC; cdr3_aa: CASSYSERSYNEQFF
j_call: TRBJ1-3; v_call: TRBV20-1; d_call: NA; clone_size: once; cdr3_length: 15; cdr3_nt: TGCAGTGCTAGAGATGGACAGATCTCTGGAAACACCATATATTTT; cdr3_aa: CSARDGQISGNTIYF
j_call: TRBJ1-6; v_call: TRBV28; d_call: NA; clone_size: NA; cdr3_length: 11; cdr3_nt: TGTGCCAGCAGTCGTCTTTTTCCCCTCCACTTT; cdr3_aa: CASSRLFPLHF
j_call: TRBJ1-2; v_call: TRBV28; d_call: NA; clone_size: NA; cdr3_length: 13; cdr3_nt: TGTGCCAGTGCCTTGCAGGGTCCCTATGGCTACACCTTC; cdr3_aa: CASALQGPYGYTF
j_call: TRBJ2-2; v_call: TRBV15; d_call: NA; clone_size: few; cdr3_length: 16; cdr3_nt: TGTGCCACTAAGATCTCGTCCGGGGGCGTATCGGGGGAGCTGTTTTTT; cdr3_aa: CATKISSGGVSGELFF
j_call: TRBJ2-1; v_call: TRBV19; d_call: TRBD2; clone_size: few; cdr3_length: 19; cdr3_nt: TGTGCCAGGCCCCTAGGGACTAGCGGGAGAAAGAGGTACGGAAATGAGCAGTTCTTC; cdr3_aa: CARPLGTSGRKRYGNEQFF
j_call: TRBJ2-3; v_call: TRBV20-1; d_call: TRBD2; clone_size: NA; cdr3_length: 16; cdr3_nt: TGCAGTGCTAGATCGACTAGCGGGATCCAGGGTGATACGCAGTATTTT; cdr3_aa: CSARSTSGIQGDTQYF
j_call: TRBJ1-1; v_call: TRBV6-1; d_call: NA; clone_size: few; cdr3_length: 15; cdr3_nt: TGTGCCAGCAGGCAGATCGGGGGATCCGGCACTGAAGCTTTCTTT; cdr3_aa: CASRQIGGSGTEAFF
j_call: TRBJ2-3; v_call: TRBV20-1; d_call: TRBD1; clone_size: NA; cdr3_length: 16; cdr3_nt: TGCAGTGCAGCCCCACAGGGGGCGGCGAATCCAGATACGCAGTATTTT; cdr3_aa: CSAAPQGAANPDTQYF
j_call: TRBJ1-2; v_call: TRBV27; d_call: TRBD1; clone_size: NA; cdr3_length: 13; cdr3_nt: TGTGCCAGCAGACGGACAGGGCCCTATGGCTACACCTTC; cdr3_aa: CASRRTGPYGYTF
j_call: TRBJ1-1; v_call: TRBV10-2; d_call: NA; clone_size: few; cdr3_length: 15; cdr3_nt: TGCGCCAGCACCGTCCTCGGGGCGGCAAACACTGAAGCTTTCTTT; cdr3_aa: CASTVLGAANTEAFF
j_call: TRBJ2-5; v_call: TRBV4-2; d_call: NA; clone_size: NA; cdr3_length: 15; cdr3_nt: TGTGCCAGCAGCCAGTCTTTAGGGGGGCAAGAGACCCCGTACTTC; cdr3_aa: CASSQSLGGQETPYF
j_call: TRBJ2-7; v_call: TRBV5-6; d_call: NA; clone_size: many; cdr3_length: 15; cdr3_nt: TGTGCCAGCAGCTTTGTTGGGGGGACACCCTACGAGCAGTACTTC; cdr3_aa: CASSFVGGTPYEQYF